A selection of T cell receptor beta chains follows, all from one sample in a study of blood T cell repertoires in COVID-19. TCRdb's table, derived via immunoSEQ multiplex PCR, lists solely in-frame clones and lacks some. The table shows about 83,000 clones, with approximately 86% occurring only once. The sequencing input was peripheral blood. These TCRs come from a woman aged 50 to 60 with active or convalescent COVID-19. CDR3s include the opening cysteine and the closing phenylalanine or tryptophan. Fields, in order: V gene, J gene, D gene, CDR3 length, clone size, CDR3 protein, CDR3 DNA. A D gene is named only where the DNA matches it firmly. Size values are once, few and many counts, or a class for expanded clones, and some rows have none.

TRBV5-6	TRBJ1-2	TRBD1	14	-	CASSLGGTGNGYTF	TGTGCCAGCAGCTTGGGAGGGACAGGGAATGGCTACACCTTC
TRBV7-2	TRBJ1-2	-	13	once	CASSFGLDYGYTF	TGTGCCAGCAGCTTTGGACTGGACTATGGCTACACCTTC
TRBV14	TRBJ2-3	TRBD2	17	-	CASSHPGLAGGKNTQYF	TGTGCCAGCAGCCATCCGGGACTAGCTGGGGGTAAGAATACGCAGTATTTT
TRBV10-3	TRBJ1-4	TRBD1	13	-	CATGQGVNEKLFF	TGTGCCACCGGACAGGGAGTGAATGAAAAACTGTTTTTT
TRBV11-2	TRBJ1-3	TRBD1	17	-	CASSRPRGQASGNTIYF	TGTGCCAGCAGCCGACCCCGGGGACAGGCCTCTGGAAACACCATATATTTT
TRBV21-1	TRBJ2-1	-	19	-	CASSKALLGHSAPPNEQFF	TGTGCCAGCAGCAAAGCCCTTTTGGGACATTCGGCCCCTCCCAATGAGCAGTTCTTC
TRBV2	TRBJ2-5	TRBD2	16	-	CASSPLAGGARETQYF	TGTGCCAGCAGTCCCTTAGCGGGGGGGGCTCGAGAGACCCAGTACTTC
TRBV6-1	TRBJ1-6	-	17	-	CASSVTGLSSYNSPLHF	TGTGCCAGCAGTGTGACAGGCCTGAGCTCCTATAATTCACCCCTCCACTTT
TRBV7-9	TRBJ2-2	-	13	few	CASSGDNTGELFF	TGTGCCAGCAGCGGAGACAACACCGGGGAGCTGTTTTTT
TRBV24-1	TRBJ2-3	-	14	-	CATSIGGGTDTQYF	TGTGCCACCAGCATAGGGGGAGGCACAGATACGCAGTATTTT
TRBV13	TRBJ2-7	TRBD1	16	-	CASSLGGGTGRYEQYF	TGTGCCAGCAGCTTAGGGGGAGGGACAGGGAGGTACGAGCAGTACTTC
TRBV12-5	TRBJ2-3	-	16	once	CASGSNTGGATDTQYF	TGTGCTAGTGGTTCCAACACCGGTGGGGCGACAGATACGCAGTATTTT
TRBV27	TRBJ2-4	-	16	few	CASSGFGGLVKNIQYF	TGTGCCAGCAGTGGGTTCGGGGGGCTTGTCAAAAACATTCAGTACTTC
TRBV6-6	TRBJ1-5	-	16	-	CASSYSNRYSNQPQHF	TGTGCCAGCAGTTACTCGAACAGATATAGCAATCAGCCCCAGCATTTT
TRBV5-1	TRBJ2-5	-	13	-	CASSLRVMETQYF	TGCGCCAGCAGCTTGCGGGTGATGGAGACCCAGTACTTC
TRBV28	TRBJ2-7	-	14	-	CASSLGGGEYEQYF	TGTGCCAGCAGTTTAGGGGGGGGCGAATACGAGCAGTACTTC
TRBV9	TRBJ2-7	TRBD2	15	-	CASSPTLGGAYEQYF	TGTGCCAGCAGCCCCACCCTTGGGGGGGCCTACGAGCAGTACTTC
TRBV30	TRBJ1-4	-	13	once	CAWRGGPNEKLFF	TGTGCCTGGAGGGGGGGACCTAATGAAAAACTGTTTTTT
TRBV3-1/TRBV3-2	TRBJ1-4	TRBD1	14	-	CASSGQGFNEKLFF	TGTGCCAGCAGCGGACAGGGATTTAATGAAAAACTGTTTTTT
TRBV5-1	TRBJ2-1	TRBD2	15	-	CASSGSTSSNDEQFF	TGCGCCAGCAGCGGGTCGACTAGCTCCAATGATGAGCAGTTCTTC
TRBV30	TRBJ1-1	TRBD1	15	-	CAWTRGDVMNTEAFF	TGTGCCTGGACCAGGGGGGATGTAATGAACACTGAAGCTTTCTTT
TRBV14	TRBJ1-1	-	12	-	CASSQDTGYAFF	TGTGCCAGCAGCCAAGATACAGGTTACGCTTTCTTT
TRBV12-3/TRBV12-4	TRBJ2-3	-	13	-	CASSSLRGDTQYF	TGTGCCAGCAGTTCCCTCCGGGGGGATACGCAGTATTTT
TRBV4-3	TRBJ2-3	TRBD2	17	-	CASSQRRTSGGTDTQYF	TGCGCCAGCAGCCAACGTCGGACTAGCGGGGGGACAGATACGCAGTATTTT
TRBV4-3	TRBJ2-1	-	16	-	CASSQDGRLLYNEQFF	TGCGCCAGCAGCCAAGATGGGAGACTCCTATACAATGAGCAGTTCTTC
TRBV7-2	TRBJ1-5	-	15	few	CASSLVQAKDQPQHF	TGTGCCAGCAGCTTAGTACAGGCCAAGGATCAGCCCCAGCATTTT
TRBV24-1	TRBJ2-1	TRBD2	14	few	CATSDLGTTNEQFF	TGTGCCACCAGTGATTTGGGGACTACCAATGAGCAGTTCTTC
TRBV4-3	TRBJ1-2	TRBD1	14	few	CASSLLPDRGVYTF	TGCGCCAGCAGCCTCCTTCCCGACAGGGGTGTCTACACCTTC
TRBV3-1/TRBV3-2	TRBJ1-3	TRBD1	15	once	CASSQAVGGGNTIYF	TGTGCCAGCAGCCAAGCGGTAGGGGGCGGAAACACCATATATTTT
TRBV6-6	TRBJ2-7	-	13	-	CASSSVKTYEQYF	TGTGCCAGCAGTTCGGTCAAAACCTACGAGCAGTACTTC
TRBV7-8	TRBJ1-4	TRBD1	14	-	CASRGQGINEKLFF	TGTGCCAGCAGGGGACAGGGGATTAATGAAAAACTGTTTTTT
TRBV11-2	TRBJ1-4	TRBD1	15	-	CASSSQGGANEKLFF	TGTGCCAGCAGTTCACAGGGGGGGGCTAATGAAAAACTGTTTTTT
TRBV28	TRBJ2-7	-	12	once	CASSVMAYEQYF	TGTGCCAGCAGTGTAATGGCTTACGAGCAGTACTTC
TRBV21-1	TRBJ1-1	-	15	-	CASRGQGAVNTEAFF	TGTGCCAGCAGGGGACAGGGGGCGGTGAACACTGAAGCTTTCTTT
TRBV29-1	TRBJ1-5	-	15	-	CSVGEGGERNQPQHF	TGCAGCGTTGGGGAGGGAGGGGAACGCAATCAGCCCCAGCATTTT
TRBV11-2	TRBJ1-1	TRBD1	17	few	CASSFQDRGYAFPEAFF	TGTGCCAGCAGCTTCCAGGACAGGGGATATGCTTTCCCTGAAGCTTTCTTT
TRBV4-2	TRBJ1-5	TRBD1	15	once	CASSQGGGGDQPQHF	TGTGCCAGCAGCCAAGGAGGGGGCGGGGATCAGCCCCAGCATTTT
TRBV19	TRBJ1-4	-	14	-	CASSPHTNNEKLFF	TGTGCCAGTAGTCCCCACACAAATAATGAAAAACTGTTTTTT
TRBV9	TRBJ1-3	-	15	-	CASSKQVSSGNTIYF	TGTGCCAGCAGCAAACAGGTTTCCTCTGGAAACACCATATATTTT
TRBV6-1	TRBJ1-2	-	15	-	CASSEAVAANYGYTF	TGTGCCAGCAGTGAAGCGGTGGCAGCTAACTATGGCTACACCTTC
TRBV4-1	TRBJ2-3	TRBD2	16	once	CASSRTSGGATDTQYF	TGCGCCAGCAGCAGAACTAGCGGGGGGGCTACAGATACGCAGTATTTT
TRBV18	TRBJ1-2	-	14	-	CASSPLEENYGYTF	TGTGCCAGCTCACCACTGGAGGAGAACTATGGCTACACCTTC